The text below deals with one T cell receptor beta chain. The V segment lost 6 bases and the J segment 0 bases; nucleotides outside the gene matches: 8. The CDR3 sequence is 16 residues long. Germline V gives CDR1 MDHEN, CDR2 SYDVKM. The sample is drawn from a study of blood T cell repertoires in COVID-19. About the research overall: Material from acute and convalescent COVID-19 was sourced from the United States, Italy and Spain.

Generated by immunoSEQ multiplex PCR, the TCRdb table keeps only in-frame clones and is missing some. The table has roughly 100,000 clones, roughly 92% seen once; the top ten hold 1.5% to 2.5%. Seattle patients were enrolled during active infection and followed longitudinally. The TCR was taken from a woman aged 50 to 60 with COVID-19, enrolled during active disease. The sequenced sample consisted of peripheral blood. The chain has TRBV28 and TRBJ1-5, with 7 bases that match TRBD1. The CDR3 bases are TGTGCCAGCAGCACCGACAGGGTACTTAGCAATCAGCCCCAGCATTTT. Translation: CASSTDRVLSNQPQHF. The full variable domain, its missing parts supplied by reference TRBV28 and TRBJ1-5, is DVKVTQSSRYLVKRTGEKVFLECVQDMDHENMFWYRQDPGLGLRLIYFSYDVKMKEKGDIPEGYSVSREKKERFSLILESASTNQTSMYLCASSTDRVLSNQPQHFGDGTRLSIL.